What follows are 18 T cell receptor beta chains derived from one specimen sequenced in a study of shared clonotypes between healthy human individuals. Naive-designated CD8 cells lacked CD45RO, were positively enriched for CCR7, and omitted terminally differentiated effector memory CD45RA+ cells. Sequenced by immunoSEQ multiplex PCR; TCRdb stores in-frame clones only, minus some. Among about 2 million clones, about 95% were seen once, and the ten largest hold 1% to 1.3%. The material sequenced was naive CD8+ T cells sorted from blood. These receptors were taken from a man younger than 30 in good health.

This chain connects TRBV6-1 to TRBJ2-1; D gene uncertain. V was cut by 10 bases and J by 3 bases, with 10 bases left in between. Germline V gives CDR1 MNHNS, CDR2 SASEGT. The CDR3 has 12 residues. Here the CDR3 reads CATLAYYNEQFF. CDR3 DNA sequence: TGTGCCACCCTGGCGTACTACAATGAGCAGTTCTTC.

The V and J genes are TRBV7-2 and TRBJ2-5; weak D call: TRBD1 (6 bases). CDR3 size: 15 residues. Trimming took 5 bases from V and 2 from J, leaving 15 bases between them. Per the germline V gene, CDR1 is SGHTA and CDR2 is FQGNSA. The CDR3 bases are TGTGCCAGCAGCACCTGGACAGAAAAACAAGAGACCCAGTACTTC. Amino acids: CASSTWTEKQETQYF.

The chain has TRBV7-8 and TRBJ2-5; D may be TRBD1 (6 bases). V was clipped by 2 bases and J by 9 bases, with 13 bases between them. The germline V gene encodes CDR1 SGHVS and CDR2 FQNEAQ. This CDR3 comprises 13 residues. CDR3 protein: CASSLRDTPPQYF. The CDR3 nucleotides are TGTGCCAGCAGCTTAAGGGACACACCCCCCCAGTACTTC.

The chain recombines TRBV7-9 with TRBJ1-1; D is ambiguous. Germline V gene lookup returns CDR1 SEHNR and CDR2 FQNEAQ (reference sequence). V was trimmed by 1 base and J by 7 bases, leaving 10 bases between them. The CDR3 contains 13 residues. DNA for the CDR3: TGTGCCAGCAGCTTAGTTACCGGGGATGAAGCTTTCTTT. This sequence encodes CASSLVTGDEAFF. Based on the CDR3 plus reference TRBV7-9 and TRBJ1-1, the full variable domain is DTGVSQNPRHKITKRGQNVTFRCDPISEHNRLYWYRQTLGQGPEFLTYFQNEAQLEKSRLLSDRFSAERPKGSFSTLEIQRTEQGDSAMYLCASSLVTGDEAFFGQGTRLTVV.

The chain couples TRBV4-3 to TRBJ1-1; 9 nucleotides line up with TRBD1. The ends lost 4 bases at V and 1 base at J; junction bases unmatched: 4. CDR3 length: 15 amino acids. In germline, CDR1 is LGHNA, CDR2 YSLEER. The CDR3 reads CASSRTTGGNTEAFF. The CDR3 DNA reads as TGCGCCAGCAGCCGAACGACAGGGGGGAACACTGAAGCTTTCTTT.

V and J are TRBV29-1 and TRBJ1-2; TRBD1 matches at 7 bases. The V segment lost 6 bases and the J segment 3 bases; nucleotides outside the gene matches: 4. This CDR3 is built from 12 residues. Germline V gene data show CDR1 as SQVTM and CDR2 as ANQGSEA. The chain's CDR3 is CSVGQEDYGYTF. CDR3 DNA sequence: TGCAGCGTAGGACAGGAAGACTATGGCTACACCTTC.

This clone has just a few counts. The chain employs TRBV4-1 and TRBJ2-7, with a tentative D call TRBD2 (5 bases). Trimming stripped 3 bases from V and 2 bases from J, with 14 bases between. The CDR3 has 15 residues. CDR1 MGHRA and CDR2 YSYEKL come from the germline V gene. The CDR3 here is CASSQSLALTYEQYF. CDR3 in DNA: TGCGCCAGCAGCCAGTCCCTAGCTCTAACCTACGAGCAGTACTTC.

The CDR3 loop is CASSTWTGGRTEAFF. CDR3 bases: TGTGCCAGCAGCACCTGGACAGGGGGCAGAACTGAAGCTTTCTTT. The rearrangement links TRBV5-4 to TRBJ1-1, with 11 bases lining up with TRBD1. The CDR3 extends over 15 amino acids. Germline lookup yields CDR1 SGHNT and CDR2 YYREEE (reference sequence). Germline trimming cut 4 bases from V and 5 bases from J; bases unmatched to any gene: 7.

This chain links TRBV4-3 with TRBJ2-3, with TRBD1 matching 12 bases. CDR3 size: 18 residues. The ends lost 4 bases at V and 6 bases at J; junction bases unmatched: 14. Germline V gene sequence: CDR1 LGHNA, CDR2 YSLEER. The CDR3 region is CASSRVLRDRGPPDTQYF. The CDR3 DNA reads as TGCGCCAGCAGCCGGGTTCTCCGGGACAGGGGGCCCCCCGATACGCAGTATTTT.

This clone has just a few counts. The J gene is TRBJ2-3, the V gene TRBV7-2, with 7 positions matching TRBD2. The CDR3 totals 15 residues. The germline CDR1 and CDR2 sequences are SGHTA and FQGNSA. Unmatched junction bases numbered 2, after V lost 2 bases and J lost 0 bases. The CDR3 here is CASSLFGGSTDTQYF. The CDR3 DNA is TGTGCCAGCAGCTTATTCGGGGGGAGCACAGATACGCAGTATTTT.

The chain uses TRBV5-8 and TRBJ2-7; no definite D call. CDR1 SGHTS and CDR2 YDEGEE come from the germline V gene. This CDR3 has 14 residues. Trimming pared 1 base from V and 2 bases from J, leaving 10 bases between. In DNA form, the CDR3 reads TGTGCCAGCAGCTTGCTCATCCTAACCTACGAGCAGTACTTC. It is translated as CASSLLILTYEQYF.

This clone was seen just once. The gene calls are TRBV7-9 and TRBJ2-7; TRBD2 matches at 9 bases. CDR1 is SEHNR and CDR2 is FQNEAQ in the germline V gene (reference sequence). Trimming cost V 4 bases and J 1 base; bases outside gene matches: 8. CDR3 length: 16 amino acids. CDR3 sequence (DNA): TGTGCCAGCAGCTCGCCTCTAGCGGGACCTTCCTACGAGCAGTACTTC. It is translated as CASSSPLAGPSYEQYF.

CDR3 loop: CASSLDGPHNEQFF. In nucleotides, the CDR3 is TGTGCCAGCAGCTTGGATGGGCCTCACAATGAGCAGTTCTTC. The rearrangement links TRBV7-6 to TRBJ2-1; unclear D gene. Germline V gene sequence: CDR1 SGHVS, CDR2 FNYEAQ. The CDR3 runs 14 residues. Trimming stripped 3 bases from V and 5 bases from J, with 11 bases between.

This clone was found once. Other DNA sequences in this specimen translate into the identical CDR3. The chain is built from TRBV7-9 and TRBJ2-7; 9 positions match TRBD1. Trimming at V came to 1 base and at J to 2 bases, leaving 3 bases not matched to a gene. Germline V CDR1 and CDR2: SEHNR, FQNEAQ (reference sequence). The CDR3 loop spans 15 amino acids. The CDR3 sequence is CASSLVGQGPYEQYF. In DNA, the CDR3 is TGTGCCAGCAGCTTAGTCGGACAGGGGCCCTACGAGCAGTACTTC. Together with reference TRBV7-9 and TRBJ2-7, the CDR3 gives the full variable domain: DTGVSQNPRHKITKRGQNVTFRCDPISEHNRLYWYRQTLGQGPEFLTYFQNEAQLEKSRLLSDRFSAERPKGSFSTLEIQRTEQGDSAMYLCASSLVGQGPYEQYFGPGTRLTVT.

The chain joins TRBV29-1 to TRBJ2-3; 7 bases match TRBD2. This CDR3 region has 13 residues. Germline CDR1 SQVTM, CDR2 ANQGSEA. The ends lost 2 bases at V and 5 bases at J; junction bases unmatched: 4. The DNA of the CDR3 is TGCAGCGTTGAATGGTGGGGGGGAGATACGCAGTATTTT. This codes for CSVEWWGGDTQYF.

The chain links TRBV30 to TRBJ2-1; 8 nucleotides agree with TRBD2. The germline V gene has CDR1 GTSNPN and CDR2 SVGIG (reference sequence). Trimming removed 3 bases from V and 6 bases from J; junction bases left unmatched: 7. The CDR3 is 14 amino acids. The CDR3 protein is CAWSPGLGPNEQFF. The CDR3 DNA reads TGTGCCTGGAGCCCGGGACTAGGTCCCAATGAGCAGTTCTTC.

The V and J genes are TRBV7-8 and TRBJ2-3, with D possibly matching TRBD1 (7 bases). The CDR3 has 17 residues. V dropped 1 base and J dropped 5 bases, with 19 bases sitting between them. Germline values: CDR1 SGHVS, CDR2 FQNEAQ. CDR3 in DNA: TGTGCCAGCAGCTTAGTTCCGGAGGGGGCATCAGGAGATACGCAGTATTTT. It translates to CASSLVPEGASGDTQYF.

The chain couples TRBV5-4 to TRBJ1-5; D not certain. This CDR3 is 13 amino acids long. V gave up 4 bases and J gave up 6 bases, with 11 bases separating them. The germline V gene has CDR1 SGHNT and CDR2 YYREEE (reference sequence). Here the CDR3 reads CASSPETGQPQHF. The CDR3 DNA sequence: TGTGCCAGCAGCCCGGAAACGGGTCAGCCCCAGCATTTT.